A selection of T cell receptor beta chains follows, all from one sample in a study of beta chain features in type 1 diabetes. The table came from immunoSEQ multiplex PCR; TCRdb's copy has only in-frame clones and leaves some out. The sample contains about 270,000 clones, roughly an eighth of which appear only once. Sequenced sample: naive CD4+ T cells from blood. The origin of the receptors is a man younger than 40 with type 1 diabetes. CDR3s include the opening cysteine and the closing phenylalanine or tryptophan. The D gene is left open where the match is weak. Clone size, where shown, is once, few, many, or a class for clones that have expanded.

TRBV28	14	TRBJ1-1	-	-	TGTGCCAGCAGTCTTCCCTCCGGGAACACTGAAGCTTTCTTT	CASSLPSGNTEAFF
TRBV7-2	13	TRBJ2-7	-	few	TGTGCCAGCAGCCGCCAGGTATCCGACGAGCAGTACTTC	CASSRQVSDEQYF
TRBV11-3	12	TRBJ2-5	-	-	TGTGCCAGCAGTCTAGGATCAGAGACCCAGTACTTC	CASSLGSETQYF
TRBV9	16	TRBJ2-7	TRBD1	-	TGTGCCAGCAGCGAGGGGACAGAGGGTAATCTGTACGAGCAGTACTTC	CASSEGTEGNLYEQYF
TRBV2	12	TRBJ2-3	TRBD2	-	TGTGCCAGCAGCGATAGCGGGAGGGGCCAGTATTTT	CASSDSGRGQYF
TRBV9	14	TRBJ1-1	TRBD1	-	TGTGCCAGCAGCGTGACAGGGGCGAACACTGAAGCTTTCTTT	CASSVTGANTEAFF
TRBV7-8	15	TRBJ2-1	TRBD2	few	TGTGCCAGCAGCTTAGTAGCGGGAGACAGGCATGAGCAGTTCTTC	CASSLVAGDRHEQFF
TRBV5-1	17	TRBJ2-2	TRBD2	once	TGCGCCAGCAGCTTACAGGGACTAGCGACGAACACCGGGGAGCTGTTTTTT	CASSLQGLATNTGELFF
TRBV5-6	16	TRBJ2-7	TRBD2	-	TGTGCCAGCAGCCCACACGGACTAGCAGGCTATTACGAGCAGTACTTC	CASSPHGLAGYYEQYF
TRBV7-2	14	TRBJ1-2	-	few	TGTGCCAGCAGCTTAGAGGCACAGAACTATGGCTACACCTTC	CASSLEAQNYGYTF
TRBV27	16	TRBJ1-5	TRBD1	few	TGTGCCAGCAGTTTGGGGACAGGGGCTCTCAATCAGCCCCAGCATTTT	CASSLGTGALNQPQHF
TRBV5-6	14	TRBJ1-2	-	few	TGTGCCAGCAGCTTGGATGACAGGCTACATGGCTACACCTTC	CASSLDDRLHGYTF
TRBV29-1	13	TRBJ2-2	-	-	TGCAGCGTTGAAGAGGCCCACGCCAGGGAGCTGTTTTTT	CSVEEAHARELFF
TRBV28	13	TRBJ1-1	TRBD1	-	TGTGCCAGCAGTTCGGGACAGGGCACTGAAGCTTTCTTT	CASSSGQGTEAFF
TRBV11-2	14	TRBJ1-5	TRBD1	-	TGTGCCAGCAGCCAGACAGGGAGGTACCAGCCCCAGCATTTT	CASSQTGRYQPQHF
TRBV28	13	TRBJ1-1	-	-	TGTGCCAGCACGGCCGGTTGGAGGGATGAAGCTTTCTTT	CASTAGWRDEAFF
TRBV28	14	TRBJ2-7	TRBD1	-	TGTGCCAGCAGCCCAGGGGGCTCCTCCTACGAGCAGTACTTC	CASSPGGSSYEQYF
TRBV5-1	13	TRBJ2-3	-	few	TGCGCCAGCAGCTTGGCATCGGCAGATACGCAGTATTTT	CASSLASADTQYF
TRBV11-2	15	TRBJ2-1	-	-	TGTGCCAGCAGCTTAAGTAGTCACAGGGCGAATGAGCAGTTCTTC	CASSLSSHRANEQFF
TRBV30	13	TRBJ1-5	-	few	TGTGCCTGGAAAGGGGGGGGCAATCAGCCCCAGCATTTT	CAWKGGGNQPQHF
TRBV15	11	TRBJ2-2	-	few	TGTGCCACCAGTGTAACCGGGGAGCTGTTTTTT	CATSVTGELFF
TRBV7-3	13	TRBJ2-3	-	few	TGTGCCAGCAGTCAGAACCTTGGAGATACGCAGTATTTT	CASSQNLGDTQYF
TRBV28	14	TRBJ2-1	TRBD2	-	TGTGCCAGCAGGCCTAGCGGGCGCTACAATGAGCAGTTCTTC	CASRPSGRYNEQFF
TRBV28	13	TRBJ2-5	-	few	TGTGCCATCCAGACAGGACCCACGGAGACCCAGTACTTC	CAIQTGPTETQYF
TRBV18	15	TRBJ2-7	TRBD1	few	TGTGCCAGCTCACCGAGGACAGGGGACGCCTACGAGCAGTACTTC	CASSPRTGDAYEQYF
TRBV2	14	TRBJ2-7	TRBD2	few	TGTGCCAGCAGTGATGGTCTAGCGGGAGACGAGCAGTACTTC	CASSDGLAGDEQYF
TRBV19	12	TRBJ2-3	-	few	TGTGCCAGTAGTATGGGCCGGAATACGCAGTATTTT	CASSMGRNTQYF
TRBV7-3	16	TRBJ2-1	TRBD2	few	TGTGCCAGCAGCTTAGGGGCGGCTAGCGGGTCCAATGAGCAGTTCTTC	CASSLGAASGSNEQFF
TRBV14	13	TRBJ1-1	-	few	TGTGCCAGCAGCCTGCAGGAGAACACTGAAGCTTTCTTT	CASSLQENTEAFF
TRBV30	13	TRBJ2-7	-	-	TGTGCCTGGAGTGGAACAGGGAAATACGAGCAGTACTTC	CAWSGTGKYEQYF
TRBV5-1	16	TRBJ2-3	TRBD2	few	TGCGCCAGCAGCTCCACTAGCGTTCAAGCGACAGATACGCAGTATTTT	CASSSTSVQATDTQYF
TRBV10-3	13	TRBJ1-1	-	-	TGTGCCACCGCGAGGTTGGCGAACACTGAAGCTTTCTTT	CATARLANTEAFF
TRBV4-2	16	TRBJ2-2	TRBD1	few	TGTGCCAGCAGCCAACCAGGGGGCGTTATCACCGGGGAGCTGTTTTTT	CASSQPGGVITGELFF
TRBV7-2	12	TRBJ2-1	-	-	TGTGCCAGCAGCTTAGTGAGTGATGAGCAGTTCTTC	CASSLVSDEQFF
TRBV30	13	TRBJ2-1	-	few	TGTGCCTGGAGCGTAAATCCCGGGACAGAGCAGTTCTTC	CAWSVNPGTEQFF
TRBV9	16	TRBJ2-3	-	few	TGTGCCAGCAGCTCATGGGACTCCCACAGCACAGATACGCAGTATTTT	CASSSWDSHSTDTQYF
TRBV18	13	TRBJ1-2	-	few	TGTGCCAGCTCACCTTCGACTGCGGGTGGCTACACCTTC	CASSPSTAGGYTF
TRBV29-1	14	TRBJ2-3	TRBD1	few	TGCAGCGTTCTGGACAGGGGATTAACAGATACGCAGTATTTT	CSVLDRGLTDTQYF
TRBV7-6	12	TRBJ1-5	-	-	TGTGCCAGCAGCTTGCAGGGGCAGCCCCAGCATTTT	CASSLQGQPQHF
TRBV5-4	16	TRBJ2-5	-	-	TGTGCCAGCAGCTTGGCTCGGGTGGGACTCCAAGAGACCCAGTACTTC	CASSLARVGLQETQYF
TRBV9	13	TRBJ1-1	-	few	TGTGCCAGCAGCGTGGCCATGGACACTGAAGCTTTCTTT	CASSVAMDTEAFF
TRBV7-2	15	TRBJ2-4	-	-	TGTGCCAGCAGCCGCGAGGACAACCGGTACAACATTCAGTACTTC	CASSREDNRYNIQYF
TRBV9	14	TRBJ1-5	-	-	TGTGCCAGCAGCGTAAAAGGGGGCAATCAGCCCCAGCATTTT	CASSVKGGNQPQHF
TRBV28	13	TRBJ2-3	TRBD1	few	TGTGCCAGCAGGGTACAGGGGTCCGATACGCAGTATTTT	CASRVQGSDTQYF
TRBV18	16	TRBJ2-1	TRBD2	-	TGTGCCAGCTCAGTAAACGTAGCGGGAGTCTACAATGAGCAGTTCTTC	CASSVNVAGVYNEQFF
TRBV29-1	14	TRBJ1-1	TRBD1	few	TGCAGCGTGGCCGGGACAGGGGGCTGGTCTGAAGCTTTCTTT	CSVAGTGGWSEAFF